The rows below give T cell receptor beta chains drawn from one sample of a study of shared clonotypes between healthy human individuals. The protocol was immunoSEQ multiplex PCR, while the TCRdb copy is restricted to in-frame clones and leaves out a portion. Of fewer than 700,000 clones in the sample, roughly 95% were seen once. Sequencing input: naive CD8+ T cells sorted from blood. All receptors derive from a woman between 25 and 40 years old in good health. Each CDR3 is given with its conserved first and last residue. The D gene is left open where the match is weak. Only some rows state a clone size, as once, few, many or a class for expanded clones.

d_gene	v_gene	j_gene	abundance	CDR3aa	CDR3nt
.	TRBV6-6	TRBJ1-2	.	CASSRRWLVKGYTF	TGTGCCAGCAGCCGTCGGTGGCTAGTAAAAGGCTACACCTTC
TRBD1	TRBV5-5	TRBJ1-5	few	CASSLGQGAIQPQHF	TGTGCCAGCAGCTTGGGACAGGGGGCTATTCAGCCCCAGCATTTT
.	TRBV6-1	TRBJ1-2	.	CASSEPSYSEDSIYGYTF	TGTGCCAGCAGTGAACCCTCCTACAGCGAGGACAGCATCTATGGCTACACCTTC
.	TRBV29-1	TRBJ1-1	.	CSVEDLGEAFF	TGCAGCGTTGAAGATTTGGGTGAAGCTTTCTTT
.	TRBV5-1	TRBJ1-5	.	CASSLVARDSNQPQHF	TGCGCCAGCAGCTTGGTTGCCCGAGATAGCAATCAGCCCCAGCATTTT
.	TRBV13	TRBJ2-7	.	CASSHIGSGSYEQYF	TGTGCCAGCAGCCACATTGGTAGCGGTTCCTACGAGCAGTACTTC
.	TRBV28	TRBJ1-5	.	CASSPTVNQPQHF	TGTGCCAGCAGTCCGACGGTCAATCAGCCCCAGCATTTT
.	TRBV27	TRBJ2-5	.	CASSLVGTSGYQETQYF	TGTGCCAGCAGTTTAGTAGGCACTAGTGGGTACCAAGAGACCCAGTACTTC
.	TRBV28	TRBJ1-5	.	CASSFGQYQPQHF	TGTGCCAGCAGTTTTGGACAGTATCAGCCCCAGCATTTT
.	TRBV27	TRBJ2-1	.	CASSLSNNEQFF	TGTGCCAGCAGTTTGTCGAACAATGAGCAGTTCTTC
TRBD1	TRBV27	TRBJ1-5	few	CASSPTTGIQPQHF	TGTGCCAGCAGTCCAACGACAGGGATCCAGCCCCAGCATTTT
.	TRBV10-2	TRBJ2-7	.	CASSGRRAAYEQYF	TGCGCCAGCAGTGGCCGCCGGGCGGCCTACGAGCAGTACTTC
TRBD2	TRBV27	TRBJ2-7	.	CASSFISGSAYEQYF	TGTGCCAGCAGTTTTATTAGCGGGTCCGCCTACGAGCAGTACTTC
TRBD2	TRBV7-6	TRBJ2-1	.	CASSLDETSGSYEQFF	TGTGCCAGCAGCTTAGATGAGACTAGCGGGAGTTATGAGCAGTTCTTC
TRBD1	TRBV28	TRBJ1-1	.	CASSHMQQGAGAFF	TGTGCCAGCAGTCACATGCAACAGGGGGCGGGAGCTTTCTTT
.	TRBV2	TRBJ1-5	.	CASSEETQPQHF	TGTGCCAGCAGTGAAGAGACGCAGCCCCAGCATTTT
.	TRBV29-1	TRBJ2-7	.	CSVGTRGLSEQYF	TGCAGCGTTGGTACCCGGGGTTTAAGCGAGCAGTACTTC
.	TRBV19	TRBJ1-1	.	CASRKGVRTEAFF	TGTGCCAGTAGAAAAGGTGTCCGTACTGAAGCTTTCTTT
.	TRBV28	TRBJ1-5	.	CASRWGYSNQPQHF	TGTGCCAGCCGGTGGGGTTATAGCAATCAGCCCCAGCATTTT
.	TRBV19	TRBJ2-1	.	CASRGTGEQFF	TGTGCCAGTAGGGGCACGGGTGAGCAGTTCTTC
.	TRBV19	TRBJ2-7	.	CASSVWTGSSYEQYF	TGTGCCAGTAGTGTATGGACGGGGAGCTCCTACGAGCAGTACTTC
.	TRBV4-1	TRBJ2-7	.	CASSPSTGHGQYF	TGCGCCAGCAGCCCTTCGACAGGCCACGGGCAGTACTTC
TRBD1	TRBV6-1	TRBJ1-2	.	CASSEPVDREAFYGYTF	TGTGCCAGCAGTGAACCGGTTGACAGGGAAGCGTTCTATGGCTACACCTTC
TRBD1	TRBV27	TRBJ1-3	.	CASSSQGGGNTIYF	TGTGCCAGCAGTTCCCAGGGGGGTGGAAACACCATATATTTT
TRBD1	TRBV5-6	TRBJ2-7	.	CASSLTGTGTYEQYF	TGTGCCAGCAGTTTGACCGGGACAGGGACCTACGAGCAGTACTTC
.	TRBV20-1	TRBJ2-7	.	CSTGTLYEQYF	TGCAGTACCGGGACTCTCTACGAGCAGTACTTC
TRBD2	TRBV25-1	TRBJ2-1	once	CASSPGEGPLYNEQFF	TGTGCCAGCAGCCCGGGGGAGGGGCCGCTCTACAATGAGCAGTTCTTC
TRBD2	TRBV13	TRBJ2-2	.	CASSFSGSANTGELFF	TGTGCCAGCAGCTTCAGCGGGAGCGCGAACACCGGGGAGCTGTTTTTT
TRBD1	TRBV19	TRBJ2-7	.	CASSPGQGPFGEQYF	TGTGCCAGTAGCCCGGGACAGGGTCCTTTCGGGGAGCAGTACTTC
.	TRBV19	TRBJ2-6	.	CASSPDRKIDSGANVLTF	TGTGCCAGTAGTCCCGACAGAAAAATAGACTCTGGGGCCAACGTCCTGACTTTC
.	TRBV2	TRBJ1-1	.	CASSTDIKIMNTEAFF	TGTGCCAGCAGCACTGATATTAAGATCATGAACACTGAAGCTTTCTTT
.	TRBV10-2	TRBJ2-1	.	CASSESRSFNNEQFF	TGCGCCAGCAGTGAGTCGCGGTCTTTTAACAATGAGCAGTTCTTC
.	TRBV6-1	TRBJ1-2	.	CASDRYGYTF	TGTGCCAGCGACCGTTATGGCTACACCTTC
.	TRBV5-4	TRBJ2-5	.	CASSPRPRELTEETQYF	TGTGCCAGCAGCCCCCGACCCAGGGAGCTGACTGAAGAGACCCAGTACTTC
.	TRBV12-2	TRBJ2-1	.	CASRLPGDSYNEQFF	TGTGCAAGTCGCTTACCAGGGGACTCCTACAATGAGCAGTTCTTC
.	TRBV2	TRBJ2-7	.	CASSEGTRNYEQYF	TGTGCCAGCAGTGAGGGGACAAGGAACTACGAGCAGTACTTC
.	TRBV6-5	TRBJ1-5	.	CASSYWVQPQHF	TGTGCCAGCAGTTACTGGGTTCAGCCCCAGCATTTT
.	TRBV27	TRBJ2-2	.	CASSRVQGPGELFF	TGTGCCAGCAGTAGGGTACAGGGACCCGGGGAGCTGTTTTTT
.	TRBV7-6	TRBJ2-7	.	CASSLALGQTPYEQYF	TGTGCCAGCAGCTTAGCTCTTGGGCAGACTCCCTACGAGCAGTACTTC
TRBD1	TRBV27	TRBJ2-7	.	CASRGGQENLYEQYF	TGTGCCAGCAGGGGCGGACAGGAGAATCTCTACGAGCAGTACTTC
.	TRBV28	TRBJ2-5	.	CASSPAPDGTQYF	TGTGCCAGCAGCCCCGCCCCCGATGGGACCCAGTACTTC
.	TRBV2	TRBJ2-1	.	CASSSLRGLTYNEQFF	TGTGCCAGCAGTTCACTCCGGGGGTTAACCTACAATGAGCAGTTCTTC
.	TRBV13	TRBJ2-7	.	CASSLGALNEQYF	TGTGCCAGCAGCTTAGGAGCGTTGAACGAGCAGTACTTC
.	TRBV11-2	TRBJ1-1	.	CAIRDTRNTEAFF	TGTGCCATCCGGGACACCCGGAACACTGAAGCTTTCTTT
TRBD2	TRBV5-4	TRBJ2-1	.	CASRLNSGSYSYNEQFF	TGTGCCAGCAGATTGAATAGCGGGAGTTATTCCTACAATGAGCAGTTCTTC
.	TRBV27	TRBJ1-1	.	CASSFSGDWNTEAFF	TGTGCCAGCAGTTTTTCGGGGGACTGGAACACTGAAGCTTTCTTT
.	TRBV29-1	TRBJ1-2	once	CSVEMSGTARMGYTF	TGCAGCGTTGAAATGTCAGGGACGGCTAGAATGGGCTACACCTTC